The 4 T cell receptor beta chains below all came from one sample that was sequenced in a study of early T cells in non-severe SARS-CoV-2 infection. MiXCR, applied by TCRdb to the 5' RACE reads, yields one record per CDR3 protein. The sample yields 30,000 to 35,000 distinct CDR3 sequences, 3.5% to 5% seen once. The sample was whole blood. The receptors stem from an adult who was a healthcare worker with PCR-confirmed SARS-CoV-2 infection or an uninfected control (not recorded which).

This clonotype was found many times. The V gene is TRBV12-3 or TRBV12-4, the J gene TRBJ1-3; no clear D. V lost 5 bases, J lost 0 bases, and 11 bases lay in between. This CDR3 is built from 15 residues. This CDR3 reads CASSPIQSSGNTIYF. The CDR3 DNA reads TGTGCCAGCAGTCCAATACAGAGCTCTGGAAACACCATATATTTT.

In this sample, this clonotype turned up many times. This chain joins TRBV4-2 and TRBJ1-1; 7 positions match TRBD1. Germline assignment: CDR1 LGHNA and CDR2 YNFKEQ. This CDR3 contains 17 residues. V trimming: 0 bases; J trimming: 0 bases; junction bases outside the gene matches: 7. For the CDR3, the DNA is TGTGCCAGCAGCCAAGATCGGGCAGGGGGGTTGAACACTGAAGCTTTCTTT. Protein sequence: CASSQDRAGGLNTEAFF.

Note on this clonotype: A read error may explain this, as a much larger clone is one base away. As the CDR3 is not closed by the conserved phenylalanine or tryptophan, this likely results from a read error. The chain recombines TRBV5-1 with TRBJ2-1; D ambiguous. The CDR3 is 11 amino acids. Germline values: CDR1 SGHRS, CDR2 YFSETQ. V lost 4 bases, J lost 2 bases, and 1 base lay in between. The CDR3 loop is CASSAYNEQFS. As DNA, the CDR3 is TGCGCCAGCAGCGCCTACAATGAGCAGTTCTCC.

In its sample, this clonotype was seen many times. The chain combines TRBV2 with TRBJ1-6, with D unresolved. Germline lookup yields CDR1 SNHLY and CDR2 FYNNEI. The V and J ends lost 7 bases and 14 bases respectively, with 12 bases between them. The CDR3 is made up of 11 amino acids. CDR3 region: CASIAVSTLHF. Here the CDR3 DNA reads TGTGCCAGCATCGCGGTATCCACCCTCCACTTT.